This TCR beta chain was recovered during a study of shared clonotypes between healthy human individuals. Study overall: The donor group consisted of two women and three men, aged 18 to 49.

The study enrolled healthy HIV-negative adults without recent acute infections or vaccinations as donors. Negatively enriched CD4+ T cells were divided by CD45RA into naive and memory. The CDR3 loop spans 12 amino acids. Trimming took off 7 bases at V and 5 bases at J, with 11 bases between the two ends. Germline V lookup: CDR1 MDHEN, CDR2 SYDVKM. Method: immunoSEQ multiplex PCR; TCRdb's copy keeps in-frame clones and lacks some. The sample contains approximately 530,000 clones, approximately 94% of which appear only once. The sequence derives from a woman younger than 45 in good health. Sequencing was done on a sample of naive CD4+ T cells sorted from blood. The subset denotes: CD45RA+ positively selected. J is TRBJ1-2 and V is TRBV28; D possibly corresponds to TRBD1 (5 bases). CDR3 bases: TGTGCCAGCAAGTCGGGGGGGTATGGCTACACCTTC. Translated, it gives CASKSGGYGYTF.